This T cell receptor (beta chain) came from a study of graft-versus-host responses after intestinal transplantation (dated by TCRdb to about 2021). Study-wide context: The transplants that recipients got were multivisceral, liver-intestinal, or isolated intestinal. The cohort enrolled about two dozen intestinal transplant recipients including one retransplant, and a few patients lacking pretransplant specimens were excluded. Donor T cell macrochimerism was defined as a peak of at least 4% donor T cells among recipient peripheral blood mononuclear cells. Alloreactive clones were identified by sequencing pre-transplant mixed lymphocyte reaction products and comparing these products with unstimulated pre-transplant donor and recipient T cells. Rather than going through the commercial service, samples from three later patients were sequenced in-house on an Illumina MiSeq and processed with MiXCR. Anti-thymocyte globulin induction was given to all recipients, followed by maintenance tacrolimus and steroids for approximately 3 years. After intestinal transplantation, graft-versus-host and host-versus-graft alloreactive T cell clones in the graft, circulation and bone marrow were tracked using bulk TCR-beta CDR3 sequencing.

Comment on this clone: The clone's antigen remains unknown. No base qualities exist here, and no much larger clone lies one base off it.

The library relied on the immunoSEQ multiplex PCR assay. For most patients, genomic DNA was isolated with the Qiagen DNeasy Blood and Tissue Kit and shipped frozen to Adaptive Biotechnologies for TCR sequencing. For most patients, genomic DNA was subjected to high-throughput TCR-beta CDR3 sequencing by Adaptive Biotechnologies. In the paper's pipeline: Adaptive's ImmunoSEQ software supplied the TCR sequencing data for around 19 patients, while MiXCR and VDJtools were used to process a few other patients. To correct CD4 versus CD8 sorting errors, any sequence found in both subsets at a frequency ratio below 5:1 was removed. CDR3 nucleotide sequences shared between donor and recipient were removed because their origin could not be assigned. To count as alloreactive, a clone needed at least 2-fold expansion over unstimulated cells and a minimum CFSE-low frequency of 0.002% (template counts) or 0.001% (read counts). Clones were considered mappable if detected in sequenced pre-transplant spleen, lymph node, or MLR CFSE-low populations of the donor or recipient. The cumulative frequency of alloreactive clones was calculated as a percentage of all sequences, weighted by copy number. Entries here come from immuneACCESS through TCRdb and include only in-frame sequences with V and J called. Some clones fail to appear in such tables; in the studies checked, an unresolved V gene covers under half of the shortfall, and the cause of the remainder is unknown. The D gene and trimming were derived from the DNA, and the V and J assignments and clone size from that table. This sample has roughly 90,000 clones in its table, and less than 90% of those were observed once. Roughly 0.28% of the sample lies in the top ten.

V trim: 6 bases; J trim: 3 bases; unmatched bases: 16. The CDR3 spans 18 residues, from the cysteine through the phenylalanine. Only the CDR3 DNA stays, 54 bases, in frame from base 1. From a lookup of the germline V gene, CDR1 and CDR2 are MRHNA and SNTAGT. The paper as a whole reports these results and caveats: High GvH to HvG T cell clonal ratios were observed in the allografts of patients with donor T cell macrochimerism. The relatively low number and heterogeneity of intestinal transplant patients limited the conclusions. GvH clones turned up in recipient bone marrow, with some appearing earlier in ileal mucosa or blood, a pattern consistent with an intestinal mucosal origin. Early after transplant, peak levels of circulating GvH clones were found to be associated with declines in HvG clones.

The time point label here, explained by the study, means: cells obtained before transplantation from donor or recipient. CD3+CD4+ and CD3+CD8+ populations were FACS-sorted from unstimulated pre-transplant donor and recipient cells taken from spleen or lymph nodes. This specimen consisted of unstimulated CD4+ T cells sorted from spleen or lymph node cells, obtained before transplant. The origin of this receptor is a human donor who was the organ donor for an intestinal transplant. The chain is encoded by TRBV6-4 joined to TRBJ2-2; 7 bases in the middle match TRBD1. The DNA reads TGTGCCAGCAGACACCGGGACAGACCCCGACATTACACCGGGGAGCTGTTTTTT. Its translation is CASRHRDRPRHYTGELFF.